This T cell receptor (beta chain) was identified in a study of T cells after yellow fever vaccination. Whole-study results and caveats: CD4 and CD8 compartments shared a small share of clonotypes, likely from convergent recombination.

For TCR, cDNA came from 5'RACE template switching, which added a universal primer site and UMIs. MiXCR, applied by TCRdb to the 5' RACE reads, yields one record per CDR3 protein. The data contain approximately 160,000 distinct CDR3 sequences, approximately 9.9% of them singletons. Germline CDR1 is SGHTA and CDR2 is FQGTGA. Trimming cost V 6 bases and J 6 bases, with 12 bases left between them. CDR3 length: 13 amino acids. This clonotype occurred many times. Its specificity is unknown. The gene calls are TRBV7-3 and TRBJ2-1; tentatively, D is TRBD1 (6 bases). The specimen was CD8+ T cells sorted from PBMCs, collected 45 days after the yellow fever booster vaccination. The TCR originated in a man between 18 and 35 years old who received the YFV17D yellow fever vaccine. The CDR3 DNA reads TGTGCCAGCAGTCCGGACAGTTTCAATGAGCAGTTCTTC. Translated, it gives CASSPDSFNEQFF.